These T cell receptor beta chains were read from a single sample in a study of OX40 agonist ivuxolimab in advanced cancers. Using immunoSEQ multiplex PCR, the repertoire was profiled, and TCRdb retains in-frame clones only, with some absent. The sample holds about 53,000 clones, about 88% seen once. The sample in question was CD4+ or CD8+ T cells sorted from blood, obtained in a trial of the OX40 agonist ivuxolimab. Receptors originate from an adult with an advanced solid tumor such as melanoma, head and neck, liver or kidney cancer. Each CDR3 is given with its conserved first and last residue. A D gene is named only where the DNA matches it firmly. Rows may omit the clone size; those that give it use once, few, many or a size class.

>15|TRBD1|TRBJ2-7|TRBV7-2|-
TGTGCCAGCAGCTCCCAGACAGGGGAAGGCTACGAGCAGTACTTC
CASSSQTGEGYEQYF
>15|TRBD2|TRBJ2-1|TRBV27|-
TGTGCCAGCAGCCGAGGTAGCGGGAGGGCCAAGGAGCAGTTCTTC
CASSRGSGRAKEQFF
>12|-|TRBJ1-6|TRBV27|-
TGTGCCAGCAGGGCAGCGGGTTCACCCCTCCACTTT
CASRAAGSPLHF
>14|-|TRBJ1-1|TRBV29-1|once
TGCAGCGCGATCAAGACAGGAGGGAACACTGAAGCTTTCTTT
CSAIKTGGNTEAFF
>17|-|TRBJ2-1|TRBV2|-
TGTGCCAGCAGTAAAAACGGACAGCCAAGCTCCTACAATGAGCAGTTCTTC
CASSKNGQPSSYNEQFF
>18|TRBD1|TRBJ2-6|TRBV23-1|-
TGCGCCAGCAGTCATCGGTGGACAGGAGAATCGGGGGCCAACGTCCTGACTTTC
CASSHRWTGESGANVLTF
>15|TRBD1|TRBJ1-1|TRBV7-2|-
TGTGCCAGCAGCTTAATGACAGGGTCGAACACTGAAGCTTTCTTT
CASSLMTGSNTEAFF
>14|TRBD1|TRBJ1-2|TRBV6-1|-
TGTGCCAGCAGTTCCCGGGACAGGGTAGATGGCTACACCTTC
CASSSRDRVDGYTF
>14|-|TRBJ1-2|TRBV27|few
TGTGCCAGCAGATTAACAGGAAATAACTATGGCTACACCTTC
CASRLTGNNYGYTF
>18|TRBD1|TRBJ2-6|TRBV5-1|-
TGCGCCAGCAGCTTGGAGGGACAGGGGGCGTCCGGGGCCAACGTCCTGACTTTC
CASSLEGQGASGANVLTF
>14|-|TRBJ2-7|TRBV5-6|-
TGTGCCAGCAGCTTTCGGAGTAGCGGATACGAGCAGTACTTC
CASSFRSSGYEQYF
>15|-|TRBJ2-3|TRBV30|-
TGTGCCTGGAGTAATGAGCGTTCGGCGACAGATACGCAGTATTTT
CAWSNERSATDTQYF
>15|-|TRBJ1-5|TRBV30|once
TGTGCCTGGAGTAGGGGGGGGGAAGGAAATCAGCCCCAGCATTTT
CAWSRGGEGNQPQHF
>13|-|TRBJ2-1|TRBV6-6|-
TGTGCCAGCAGTTATGAAGCGGACAATGAGCAGTTCTTC
CASSYEADNEQFF
>12|-|TRBJ1-4|TRBV6-6|-
TGTGCCAGCAGTCCGTCCTATGAAAAACTGTTTTTT
CASSPSYEKLFF
>14|TRBD2|TRBJ2-5|TRBV10-3|-
TGTGCCATCAGTGTAGCGGGAGGGCAAGAGACCCAGTACTTC
CAISVAGGQETQYF
>13|-|TRBJ1-1|TRBV6-5|-
TGTGCCAGCAGTTACAGCGGGAGGACTGAAGCTTTCTTT
CASSYSGRTEAFF
>14|TRBD1|TRBJ2-2|TRBV6-6|-
TGTGCCAGCACAACAGGGGGGAACACCGGGGAGCTGTTTTTT
CASTTGGNTGELFF
>15|TRBD1|TRBJ2-2|TRBV27|-
TGTGCCAGCAGACAGGGGGGAAGGAACACCGGGGAGCTGTTTTTT
CASRQGGRNTGELFF
>15|TRBD2|TRBJ2-1|TRBV27|-
TGTGCCAGCAGTCGCCCTAGCGGGAGGGTCTATGAGCAGTTCTTC
CASSRPSGRVYEQFF
>12|-|TRBJ2-7|TRBV5-6|-
TGTGCCAGCAGCTTTAGGAACTACGAGCAGTACTTC
CASSFRNYEQYF
>16|-|TRBJ2-1|TRBV27|-
TGTGCCACCAGCCGGAATATTGGTCTCTCCTACAATGAGCAGTTCTTC
CATSRNIGLSYNEQFF
>13|-|TRBJ2-3|TRBV30|-
TGTGCCTGGAGTGTACCTGGGCAAGATACGCAGTATTTT
CAWSVPGQDTQYF
>16|-|TRBJ2-3|TRBV6-5|-
TGTGCCAGCAGTTTGACCTTAGCGGCCAACACAGATACGCAGTATTTT
CASSLTLAANTDTQYF
>15|TRBD2|TRBJ2-1|TRBV15|once
TGTGCCACCAGCAGGTGGACTAGCGGGAGGGATGAGCAGTTCTTC
CATSRWTSGRDEQFF
>15|-|TRBJ1-1|TRBV28|few
TGTGCCAGCAGCCACCTGTCCCGGCAGGCCACTGAAGCTTTCTTT
CASSHLSRQATEAFF
>15|TRBD2|TRBJ2-7|TRBV14|-
TGTGCCAGCAGCCACCCCGGGACTAGCGCCTACGAGCAGTACTTC
CASSHPGTSAYEQYF
>16|TRBD1|TRBJ1-3|TRBV9|-
TGTGCCAGCAGCGCAACAGGGGACTTTTTTGGAAACACCATATATTTT
CASSATGDFFGNTIYF
>14|-|TRBJ1-2|TRBV6-5|-
TGTGCCAGCACCCCGAGGGGGGGACACCATGGCTACACCTTC
CASTPRGGHHGYTF
>16|-|TRBJ1-1|TRBV7-6|-
TGTGCCAGCAGCTTAGCTGGGAGGGGCGCGAACACTGAAGCTTTCTTT
CASSLAGRGANTEAFF
>19|-|TRBJ2-1|TRBV30|once
TGTGCCTGGAGTGTAGCTAGGACAGCGAATGTAGGGCCGGGCAATGAGCAGTTCTTC
CAWSVARTANVGPGNEQFF
>15|-|TRBJ1-2|TRBV6-6|-
TGTGCCAGCAGTCAAACCAACAGGCTTAGCTATGGCTACACCTTC
CASSQTNRLSYGYTF
>14|-|TRBJ1-4|TRBV10-2|-
TGCGCCAGCACCCACGATGCAACTAATGAAAAACTGTTTTTT
CASTHDATNEKLFF
>14|-|TRBJ2-5|TRBV5-1|-
TGCGCCAGCAGCCAGATTGGTAGCCAAGAGACCCAGTACTTC
CASSQIGSQETQYF
>12|-|TRBJ1-1|TRBV29-1|-
TGCAGCGTTGACAGGGAGGTATCTGAAGCTTTCTTT
CSVDREVSEAFF
>13|-|TRBJ1-2|TRBV19|-
TGTGCCAGTAGTACGGGGATCCTCTATGGCTACACCTTC
CASSTGILYGYTF
>13|-|TRBJ1-2|TRBV6-4|-
TGTGCCAGCAGTGAGAGCAGGCGGGGAGGCTACACCTTC
CASSESRRGGYTF
>14|-|TRBJ2-1|TRBV11-3|-
TGTGCCAGCAGCCACAGCGGTCGATACAATGAGCAGTTCTTC
CASSHSGRYNEQFF
>12|-|TRBJ2-2|TRBV2|once
TGTGCCAGCAGCAGGGAAACCGGGGAGCTGTTTTTT
CASSRETGELFF
>16|TRBD2|TRBJ2-7|TRBV30|-
TGTGCCTGGAGCCGGACTAGACGCTCTTCTACCTACGAGCAGTACTTC
CAWSRTRRSSTYEQYF
>16|-|TRBJ1-4|TRBV7-8|-
TGTGCCAGCAGCCAGGGGTCCCTCCCGGCTAATGAAAAACTGTTTTTT
CASSQGSLPANEKLFF
>14|TRBD1|TRBJ1-5|TRBV7-9|few
TGTGCCAGCAGCCGCGGACAGGGAGATCAGCCCCAGCATTTT
CASSRGQGDQPQHF
>13|-|TRBJ1-1|TRBV19|few
TGTGCCAGTGGGGGATGGACGAACACTGAAGCTTTCTTT
CASGGWTNTEAFF
>15|TRBD1|TRBJ2-7|TRBV27|-
TGTGCCAGCAGTCTCGGCGGGACAGGGGGGAGCCTGCAGTACTTC
CASSLGGTGGSLQYF
>16|-|TRBJ1-6|TRBV4-2|-
TGTGCCAGCAGCCAATCACGACAGGAGAGGGAATCACCCCTCCACTTT
CASSQSRQERESPLHF
>14|-|TRBJ1-2|TRBV2|-
TGTGCCAGCAGCCACACACAGGGAGGGTATGGCTACACCTTC
CASSHTQGGYGYTF
>15|-|TRBJ1-6|TRBV7-9|once
TGTGCCAGCAGCGTTGGGGGCTCCTATAATTCACCCCTCCACTTT
CASSVGGSYNSPLHF
>13|TRBD1|TRBJ2-5|TRBV6-1|-
TGTGCCAGCAAGGTACAGGGGGCGGAGACCCAGTACTTC
CASKVQGAETQYF
>16|TRBD2|TRBJ2-2|TRBV27|-
TGTGCCAGCAGGACCCTTAGCGGGAGGGTTGGCGGGGAGCTGTTTTTT
CASRTLSGRVGGELFF
>14|TRBD1|TRBJ1-2|TRBV2|-
TGTGCCAGCAGTGAGGAGGGGGCGGGGCATGGCTACACCTTC
CASSEEGAGHGYTF
>15|-|TRBJ2-2|TRBV7-9|-
TGTGCCAGCAGCGCAAGTGGCAGAAACACCGGGGAGCTGTTTTTT
CASSASGRNTGELFF
>13|-|TRBJ1-3|TRBV4-1|-
TGCGCCAGCAGCCAGCTGGTTGGAAACACCATATATTTT
CASSQLVGNTIYF
>13|TRBD2|TRBJ2-5|TRBV30|few
TGTGCCTGGAAGGCGGGAGGGGGAGAGACCCAGTACTTC
CAWKAGGGETQYF
>17|-|TRBJ1-2|TRBV27|few
TGTGCCAGCAGTCCGTACAGCACAGGGTGGCGGGACTATGGCTACACCTTC
CASSPYSTGWRDYGYTF
>17|-|TRBJ2-2|TRBV19|-
TGTGCCAGTAGTATAGCGGGCACCCAAACTCCTACCGGGGAGCTGTTTTTT
CASSIAGTQTPTGELFF